This T cell receptor (beta chain) derives from a study of T cells in Graves' hyperthyroidism and ophthalmopathy. Germline V gene lookup returns CDR1 SGHTA and CDR2 FQGNSA. V lost 4 bases and J 8 bases, leaving 14 bases between the germline ends. The CDR3 totals 13 residues. This clonotype was counted ten times or more. The antigen remains undetermined. The authors deemed Graves' hyperthyroidism stable absent ophthalmopathy progression within 18 months. Exclusions: uncontrolled infection, other autoimmune disease, pregnancy, lactation. Amplified TCR beta CDR3 regions came from RNA transcripts. Researchers ran a first-round RT-PCR on the TCR CDR3 using the HTBI primer set. TCRdb called the multiplex PCR reads again in MiXCR, with one record for every CDR3 protein. The sample has 500,000 to 700,000 distinct CDR3 sequences; roughly a sixth are singletons. Study results and caveats: Blood held most thyroid clonotypes expanded above 0.001 frequency.

The rearrangement joins TRBV7-2 to TRBJ1-2; D is unresolved. Source material: blood. The clonotype was recovered from a woman aged 18 to 35 with Graves' hyperthyroidism. CDR3 sequence (DNA): TGTGCCAGCAGCTATGGAGGAAATTGGGGCTACACCTTC. This encodes CASSYGGNWGYTF.